These 4 T cell receptor beta chains were all obtained from the same sample, sequenced in a study of T cell clonality in common variable immunodeficiency. Profiling relied on immunoSEQ multiplex PCR, and the TCRdb table lists in-frame clones only, not all of them. This sample comprises approximately 52,000 clones, none seen once only. Specimen: peripheral blood mononuclear cells. The origin of the receptors is a person between 18 and 75 years old in good health.

This clone was seen many times. The read ends 3 residues before the CDR3 terminus; that terminus is restored from the germline J gene. The V gene is TRBV30, the J gene TRBJ1-2, with D hard to call. V gave up 3 bases and J gave up 6 bases, with 5 bases separating them. The CDR3 is 10 amino acids. The germline CDR1 and CDR2 sequences are GTSNPN and SVGIG (reference sequence). The CDR3 region is CAWSADGYTF. The part of the CDR3 DNA that was read is TGTGCCTGGAGCGCGGATGGC.

The sample holds many counts of this clone. The read is 3 residues too short to cover the CDR3 end, so that end is filled in from the germline J gene. This chain joins TRBV20-1 and TRBJ2-1; 9 bases map to TRBD2. The CDR3 loop spans 16 amino acids. The J segment lost 8 bases and the V segment lost 0 bases, leaving 11 bases of the junction unmatched. The germline V gene encodes CDR1 DFQATT and CDR2 SNEGSKA (reference sequence). CDR3 in amino acids: CSARDIGLAREDEQFF. The sequenced CDR3 bases are TGCAGTGCTAGAGATATCGGACTAGCGAGGGAAGATGAG.

Ten or more counts support this clone. The read ends 3 residues shy of where the CDR3 ends; the end is completed using the germline J gene. The J gene is TRBJ2-5, the V gene TRBV7-9; TRBD2 aligns across 12 bases. The V gene's germline CDR1 is SEHNR and CDR2 FQNEAQ (reference sequence). The CDR3 extends over 15 amino acids. Trimming removed 5 bases from V and 5 bases from J; junction bases left unmatched: 6. This chain's CDR3 is CASSPRLAGVETQYF. The DNA read from the CDR3 is TGTGCCAGCAGCCCGAGACTAGCGGGAGTTGAGACC.

This clone was picked up many times. The read comes to an end 3 residues before the CDR3 does, leaving the germline J gene to fill in the end. The chain couples TRBV7-8 to TRBJ2-7; 11 nucleotides line up with TRBD2. V lost 5 bases to trimming and J lost 3 bases; unmatched junction nucleotides: 3. From germline, CDR1 is SGHVS and CDR2 FQNEAQ. This CDR3 has 14 residues. The CDR3 bases that were read are TGTGCCAGCAGCCAAACTAGCGGGAGCTACGAG. Its protein product is CASSQTSGSYE. The complete CDR3 sequence is CASSQTSGSYEQYF.